This T cell receptor (beta chain) appears in the sequencing data of a study of OX40 agonist ivuxolimab in advanced cancers. At the level of the study: Prior therapy, whether anti-PD-1, anti-PD-L1 or anti-CTLA-4, was allowed, and roughly 40% had some. The study's findings and limits: In CD8+ T cells, expanded clones were on average more numerous than in CD4+. Within 6 weeks, CD4+ and CD8+ blood T cells expanded clonally at 0.1 to 3.0 mg/kg. Certain nonresponders additionally had low normalized T-cell clonal expansion.

Some clones are missing from TCRdb's copy, which holds only in-frame ones; the method was immunoSEQ multiplex PCR. This sample has some 71,000 clones, with roughly 88% found just once. Of note for this clone: Its antigen is unknown.

V was pared by 7 bases and J by 4 bases, with 16 bases between. Germline V lookup: CDR1 MDHEN, CDR2 SYDVKM. The CDR3 is made up of 14 amino acids. Source: CD4+ or CD8+ T cells sorted from blood, taken in a trial of the OX40 agonist ivuxolimab. The receptor's source is an adult with an advanced solid tumor such as melanoma, head and neck, liver or kidney cancer. The chain employs TRBV28 and TRBJ1-1, with D perhaps TRBD1 (5 bases). Written as DNA, the CDR3 is TGTGCCAGCATCGGGGGATTATCGGGCACTGAAGCTTTCTTT. Its protein product is CASIGGLSGTEAFF.